This T cell receptor (beta chain) was observed in a study of naive and memory T cell subsets. The V gene end was trimmed by 2 bases and the J gene end by 4 bases; junction bases not matched to a gene: 1. The germline gives CDR1 MNHNS, CDR2 SASEGT. The CDR3 covers 13 residues. Both TRBC1 and TRBC2 were covered by a beta constant-region primer of two equimolar oligonucleotides. TCRdb fed the UMI-ligation and nested PCR reads into MiXCR, producing one record per CDR3 protein. Of some 85,000 distinct CDR3 sequences listed, approximately 14% were seen once; the top ten hold approximately 0.93%. The source material was central memory CD4+ T cells from blood. The genes are TRBV6-1 and TRBJ1-1, with 7 bases that match TRBD1. The receptor comes from a human donor in good health. The CDR3 spells CASSEWDSTEAFF. The CDR3, as DNA: TGTGCCAGCAGTGAATGGGACAGCACTGAAGCTTTCTTT.